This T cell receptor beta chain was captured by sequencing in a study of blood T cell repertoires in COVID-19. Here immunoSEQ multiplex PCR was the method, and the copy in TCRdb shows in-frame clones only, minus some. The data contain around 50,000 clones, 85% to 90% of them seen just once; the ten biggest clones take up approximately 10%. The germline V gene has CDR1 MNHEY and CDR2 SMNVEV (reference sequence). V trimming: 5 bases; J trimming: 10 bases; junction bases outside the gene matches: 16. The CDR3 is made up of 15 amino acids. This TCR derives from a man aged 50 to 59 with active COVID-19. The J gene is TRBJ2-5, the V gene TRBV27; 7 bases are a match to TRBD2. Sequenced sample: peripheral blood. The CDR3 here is CASSPTTGGLTVQYF. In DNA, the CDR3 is TGTGCCAGCAGTCCTACTACGGGGGGACTAACTGTCCAGTACTTC.